The sequence of this T cell receptor beta chain was determined in a study of shared clonotypes between healthy human individuals. Overall study findings and caveats: Clonotype sharing among donors, it was expected, would be affected by sequencing depth.

Germline V CDR1 and CDR2: MDHEN, SYDVKM. Trimming cost V 3 bases and J 1 base, with 12 bases left between them. The CDR3 spans 15 residues. A note on this clone: The antigen remains undetermined.

Assay: immunoSEQ multiplex PCR; the TCRdb copy retains only in-frame clones and omits some. Among under 1,100,000 clones listed, about 80% were seen once. This receptor was identified in a man aged 18 to 30 in good health. Some clones in this sample may be carry-over from other donors' samples. The specimen sequenced was memory CD4+ T cells from PBMCs. Subset: CD45RA-negative fraction. The V gene is TRBV28, the J gene TRBJ1-1; a weak D match, TRBD1 (6 bases). As DNA, the CDR3 is TGTGCCAGCAGTTTCGGGGACATGAGGAACACTGAAGCTTTCTTT. Its translation is CASSFGDMRNTEAFF.